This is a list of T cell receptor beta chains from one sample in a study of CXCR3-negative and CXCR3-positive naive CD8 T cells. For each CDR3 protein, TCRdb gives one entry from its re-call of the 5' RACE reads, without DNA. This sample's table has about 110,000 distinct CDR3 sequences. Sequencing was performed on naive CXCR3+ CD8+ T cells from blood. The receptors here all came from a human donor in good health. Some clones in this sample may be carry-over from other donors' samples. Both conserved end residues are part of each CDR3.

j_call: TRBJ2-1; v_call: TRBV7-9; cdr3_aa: CASSWDPVEQFF
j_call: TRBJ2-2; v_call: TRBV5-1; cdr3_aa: CASSLDRDLTGELFF
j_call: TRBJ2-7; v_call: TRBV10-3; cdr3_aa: CAIKDLGNHEQYF
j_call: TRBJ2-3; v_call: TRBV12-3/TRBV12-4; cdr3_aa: CASSLRGQSTDTQYF
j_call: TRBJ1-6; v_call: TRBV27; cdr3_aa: CASSLSEGSPLHF
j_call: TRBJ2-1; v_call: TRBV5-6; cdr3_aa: CASSSGVLHNEQFF
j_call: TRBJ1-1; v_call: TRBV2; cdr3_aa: CASLPIFRDREEAFF
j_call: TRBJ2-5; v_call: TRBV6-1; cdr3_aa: CASSDWEQETQYF
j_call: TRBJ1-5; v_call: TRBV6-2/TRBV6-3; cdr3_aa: CASSDLRGNQPQHF
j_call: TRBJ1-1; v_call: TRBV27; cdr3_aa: CASSFGQGSEAFF
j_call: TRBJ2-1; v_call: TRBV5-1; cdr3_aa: CASSSGWGYYNEQFF
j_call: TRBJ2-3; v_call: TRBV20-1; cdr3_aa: CSARDNNYETDTQYF
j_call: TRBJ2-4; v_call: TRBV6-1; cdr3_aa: CASRQRDRGGQNIQYF
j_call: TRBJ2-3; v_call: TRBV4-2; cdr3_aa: CASSQGPGLAGRDTQYF
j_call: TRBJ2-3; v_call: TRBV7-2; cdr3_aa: CASSSGGGTDTQYF
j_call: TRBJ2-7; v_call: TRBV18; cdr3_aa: CASSPRTGRIYYEQYF